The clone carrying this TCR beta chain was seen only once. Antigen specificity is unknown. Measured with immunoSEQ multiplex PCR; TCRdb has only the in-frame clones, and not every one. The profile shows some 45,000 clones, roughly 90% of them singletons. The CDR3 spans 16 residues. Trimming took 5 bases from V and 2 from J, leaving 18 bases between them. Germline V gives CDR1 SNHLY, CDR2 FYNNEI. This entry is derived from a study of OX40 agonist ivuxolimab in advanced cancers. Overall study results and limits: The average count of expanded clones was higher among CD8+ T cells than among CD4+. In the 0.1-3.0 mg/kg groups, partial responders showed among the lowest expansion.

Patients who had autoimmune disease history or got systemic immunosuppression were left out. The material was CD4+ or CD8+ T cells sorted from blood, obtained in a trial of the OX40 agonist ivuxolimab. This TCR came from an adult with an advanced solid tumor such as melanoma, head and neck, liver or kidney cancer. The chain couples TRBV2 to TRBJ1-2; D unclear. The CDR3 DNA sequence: TGTGCCAGCAGTCTAGCCCCGGAAAGAATAAACTATGGCTACACCTTC. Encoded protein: CASSLAPERINYGYTF.